This T cell receptor beta chain was identified in a study of blood T cell repertoires in COVID-19. Turning to the study itself: From the United States, Italy and Spain came samples of acute and convalescent COVID-19. PBMCs, B-cell-depleted T cells, or T cells provided the cDNA or gDNA that made up the material.

Germline CDR1 and CDR2: SGHRS and YFSETQ. The CDR3 runs to 15 residues. The V gene end was trimmed by 3 bases and the J gene end by 2 bases; junction bases not matched to a gene: 5. As processed by the authors: Cell counts per sample came from amplifying reference gene primers. Only in-frame clones appear in the TCRdb table, and some are missing; sequencing was by immunoSEQ multiplex PCR. From that table come the V and J calls and clone size; the DNA was used to work out D and trimming. This sample yields roughly 50,000 clones, of which approximately 87% are seen a single time; around 13% belongs to the top ten.

The sequenced sample consisted of peripheral blood. The source of this sequence is a human donor in a cohort sampled during active COVID-19. V gene TRBV5-1 combines with J gene TRBJ1-1, with 9 bases that match TRBD1. The CDR3: CASSSQGAPNTEAFF. The CDR3 bases are TGCGCCAGCAGCTCACAGGGGGCCCCTAACACTGAAGCTTTCTTT.